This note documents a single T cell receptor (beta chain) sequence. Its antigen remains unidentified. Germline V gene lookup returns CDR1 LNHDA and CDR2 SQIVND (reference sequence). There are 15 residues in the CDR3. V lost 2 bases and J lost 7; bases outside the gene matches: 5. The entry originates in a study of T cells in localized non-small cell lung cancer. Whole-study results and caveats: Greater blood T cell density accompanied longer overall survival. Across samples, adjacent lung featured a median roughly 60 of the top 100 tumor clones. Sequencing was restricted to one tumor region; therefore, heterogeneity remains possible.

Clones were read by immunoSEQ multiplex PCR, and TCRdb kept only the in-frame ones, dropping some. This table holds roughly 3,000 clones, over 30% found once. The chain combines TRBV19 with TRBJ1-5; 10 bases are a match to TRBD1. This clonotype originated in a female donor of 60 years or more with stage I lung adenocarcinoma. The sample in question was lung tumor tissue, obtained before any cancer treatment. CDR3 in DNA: TGTGCCAGTAGTATATTCGGACAGGGGGACCAGCCCCAGCATTTT. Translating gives CASSIFGQGDQPQHF.